Listed below are T cell receptor beta chains from one sample, sequenced in a study of PD-1 blockade in classical Hodgkin lymphoma. The repertoire was sequenced with immunoSEQ multiplex PCR; TCRdb's copy has only in-frame clones and lacks some. The sample records fewer than 25,000 clones, 80% being singletons. The sample in question was peripheral blood mononuclear cells (PBMCs), obtained at baseline. The receptors stem from a human donor with classical Hodgkin lymphoma. CDR3s include the opening cysteine and the closing phenylalanine or tryptophan. The D gene is left open where the match is weak.

TRBV7-3,TRBJ2-1,-,CASSPEVGYVEQFF
TRBV10-3,TRBJ1-3,-,CAIYPSSGNTIYF
TRBV14,TRBJ1-5,-,CASSEQANQPQHF
TRBV2,TRBJ2-7,-,CASRQERGSYEQYF
TRBV4-2,TRBJ2-1,TRBD2,CASSLSGGGDEQFF
TRBV7-8,TRBJ2-7,TRBD2,CASSLAPPGGAPFKQYF
TRBV5-1,TRBJ2-7,TRBD2,CASSQDGLAGTKYEQYF
TRBV27,TRBJ1-4,TRBD1,CASSFQQGATNEKLFF
TRBV28,TRBJ2-7,TRBD1,CASIPGTGIHEQYF
TRBV9,TRBJ1-1,-,CASSPAGMNTEAFF
TRBV19,TRBJ2-1,-,CASSILAGEGYNEQFF
TRBV5-1,TRBJ2-2,-,CASSLDGPSTGELFF
TRBV18,TRBJ1-2,TRBD1,CASSPDRVYGYTF
TRBV5-6,TRBJ2-7,-,CASSSRQGSRDYEQYF
TRBV4-1,TRBJ1-1,-,CASSQVSGAPTEAFF
TRBV7-2,TRBJ2-5,-,CASSLQGTYQETQYF
TRBV19,TRBJ2-3,-,CASSGYPTLTDTQYF
TRBV7-2,TRBJ1-1,TRBD1,CASNLRSGGAGTEAFF
TRBV4-1,TRBJ1-2,TRBD1,CASSQVGQEPNF
TRBV2,TRBJ2-7,TRBD2,CASIIDSGAYEQYF
TRBV6-6,TRBJ2-2,TRBD1,CASSLTGDTGELFF
TRBV5-1,TRBJ2-5,TRBD2,CASSATAGGLETQYF
TRBV18,TRBJ1-5,-,CASSPTSGNQPQHF
TRBV30,TRBJ2-7,-,CAWGRLLEQYF
TRBV5-4,TRBJ1-2,-,CASSLDSGSTRPYGYTF
TRBV19,TRBJ2-7,-,CASSIPLRRSSYEQYF
TRBV7-6,TRBJ2-6,-,CASSSYLDTPNPSGANVLTF
TRBV7-9,TRBJ2-2,TRBD1,CASSLPETGGVPGELFF
TRBV7-9,TRBJ2-5,TRBD1,CASSGGQGTETQYF
TRBV7-9,TRBJ2-3,-,CASSLAFRGANTDTQYF
TRBV6-4,TRBJ2-2,TRBD2,CASNGGGDTGELFF
TRBV10-3,TRBJ2-2,-,CAIRKQGNTGELFF
TRBV10-3,TRBJ2-2,-,CAISESRLTNTGELFF
TRBV4-3,TRBJ2-3,-,CASSQESFSTDTQYF
TRBV13,TRBJ2-3,TRBD2,CASSLIGGGPSTDTQYF
TRBV4-3,TRBJ1-2,-,CASSPGTADYGYTF
TRBV5-4,TRBJ2-2,-,CASSLGLGELFF
TRBV6-5,TRBJ2-7,-,CASSFIDGAYEQYF
TRBV5-6,TRBJ1-2,-,CASSPDRTNYGYTF
TRBV28,TRBJ1-4,-,CASSFRENEKLFF
TRBV5-6,TRBJ2-1,-,CASSSEGAAEYNEQFF
TRBV21-1,TRBJ2-1,-,CASRGDVPIFAFF
TRBV14,TRBJ2-1,-,CASSQGRGGFSLFF
TRBV5-1,TRBJ1-2,-,CASSLEGYGYTF
TRBV4-1,TRBJ2-1,-,CASSQKEGWEQFF
TRBV15,TRBJ2-1,TRBD1,CATSRAGQENNEQFF
TRBV2,TRBJ1-1,-,CASSGGRNTEAFF
TRBV10-3,TRBJ2-1,-,CAISEGPVYNEQFF
TRBV5-1,TRBJ2-5,TRBD2,CASSRGTSGVPYQETQYF
TRBV4-3,TRBJ2-3,-,CASSQDWGSGTDTQYF
TRBV7-6,TRBJ1-4,-,CASSYRQDEKLFF
TRBV7-2,TRBJ2-1,-,CASSARWGAGEQFF
TRBV7-3,TRBJ2-1,TRBD2,CASSLGLASGSEQFF
TRBV18,TRBJ2-5,-,CASSPPSTETQYF